This TCR beta chain was identified in a study of cytomegalovirus exposure and HLA in healthy donors. Notes on the study in general: Segments of the TCR beta V type were, in most cases, productive about 90% or about 30% of the time in an earlier analysis. Later on, analysis showed that most CMV-associated TCR beta chains appeared to be HLA-restricted.

Details on this clone: Its antigen is currently unknown.

CDR3 length: 15 residues. The germline V gene encodes CDR1 SGHTA and CDR2 FQGNSA. V lost 6 bases, J lost 4 bases, and 19 bases lay in between. PCR used 60 Vbeta primers and 13 Jbeta primers. Libraries were prepared by immunoSEQ multiplex PCR; TCRdb keeps only in-frame clonotypes and omits some of them. The data contain some 170,000 clones, around nine tenths of them singletons. The V and J genes are TRBV7-2 and TRBJ2-7, with D possibly being TRBD1 (6 bases). The specimen sequenced was PBMCs. This sequence originates from a woman aged 25 to 45 in good health and CMV-seronegative. The CDR3 DNA follows: TGTGCCAGCAGTACTTCCGGCGACAGGATATACGAGCAGTACTTC. Protein sequence: CASSTSGDRIYEQYF.